The 26 T cell receptor beta chains reported below all come from one sample, sequenced in a study of neoadjuvant nivolumab and ipilimumab in lung cancer. TCRdb keeps only in-frame clones here, not all; method: immunoSEQ multiplex PCR. The sample has 7,700 or so clones, 75% to 90% seen once. The input for sequencing was tumor tissue, taken after neoadjuvant nivolumab, alone or with ipilimumab, at or shortly before surgery. The receptors come from an adult with non-small cell lung cancer. Some clones in this sample may be carry-over from other donors' samples.

The V and J genes are TRBV29-1 and TRBJ1-2; a possible D gene is TRBD1 (6 bases). Germline CDR1 SQVTM, CDR2 ANQGSEA. V shed 1 base and J shed 0 bases, with 12 bases lying between them. CDR3 length equals 15 residues. This chain's CDR3 is CSVEGGKGANYGYTF. CDR3 nucleotide sequence: TGCAGCGTTGAAGGCGGGAAGGGGGCTAACTATGGCTACACCTTC.

This clone came up once. This CDR3 is CASRSQGFSYEQYF. DNA for the CDR3: TGTGCCAGCAGGTCACAGGGCTTCTCCTACGAGCAGTACTTC. The chain is built from TRBV6-5 and TRBJ2-7, with D possibly matching TRBD1 (6 bases). This CDR3 region has 14 residues. Trimming took 6 bases from V and 0 from J, leaving 12 bases between them. Germline V gives CDR1 MNHEY, CDR2 SVGAGI.

This rearrangement joins TRBV5-4 to TRBJ2-1, with 7 bases that match TRBD2. J was trimmed by 10 bases and V by 10 bases; bases with no gene match: 17. CDR1 and CDR2 (germline): SGHNT, YYREEE (reference sequence). CDR3 size: 14 residues. CDR3 in amino acids: CAFQVAGVIVEQFF. The CDR3 DNA reads TGTGCCTTCCAAGTCGCGGGAGTAATAGTGGAGCAGTTCTTC.

CDR3: CASSLVRGGEQFF. In nucleotides, the CDR3 is TGTGCCAGCAGCTTAGTCAGGGGCGGTGAGCAGTTCTTC. The chain carries TRBV11-3 and TRBJ2-1, with TRBD1 as a possible D gene (6 bases). The CDR3 totals 13 residues. CDR1 is SGHNT, CDR2 YENEEA, per germline. V shed 1 base and J shed 9 bases, with 10 bases lying between them.

V and J are TRBV11-2 and TRBJ2-1; no reliable D call. The V end lost 2 bases, the J end lost 12 bases, and 17 bases lay between the germline ends. CDR3 size: 14 residues. CDR1 is SGHAT and CDR2 is FQNNGV in the germline V gene. CDR3 coding DNA: TGTGCCAGCAGCTTACGTCGCGGCCACGGCAGGCAGTTCTTC. This gives the protein CASSLRRGHGRQFF.

The genes are TRBV27 and TRBJ2-1; D is possibly TRBD2 (6 bases). The germline CDR1 and CDR2 sequences are MNHEY and SMNVEV (reference sequence). The ends were cut back, 5 bases at V and 5 bases at J, with 19 bases in the middle. The CDR3 consists of 16 residues. In DNA form, the CDR3 reads TGTGCCAGCAGTCTCCCCCTTAATAGCGGAGACAATGAGCAGTTCTTC. It yields the protein CASSLPLNSGDNEQFF.

The rearrangement uses TRBV18 and TRBJ2-7; 9 bases line up with TRBD2. This CDR3 contains 16 residues. V lost 4 bases and J lost 2; bases outside the gene matches: 9. The germline V gene encodes CDR1 KGHSH and CDR2 LQKENI. This chain's CDR3 is CASSRNPREGPYEQYF. In nucleotides, the CDR3 is TGTGCCAGCTCACGCAACCCGCGGGAGGGACCCTACGAGCAGTACTTC.

This clone came up once. This sequence joins TRBV5-5 and TRBJ1-2; D not resolved. The CDR3 covers 14 residues. Germline V lookup: CDR1 SGHKS, CDR2 YYEKEE (reference sequence). Deletions cut 0 bases from V and 6 bases from J, with 12 bases between. The CDR3, as DNA: TGTGCCAGCAGCTTGGCCTTTCTGAGGAATGGCTACACCTTC. This codes for CASSLAFLRNGYTF.

This chain links TRBV6-5 with TRBJ1-1; the D is unclear. Germline V gene data show CDR1 as MNHEY and CDR2 as SVGAGI. V was pared by 0 bases and J by 3 bases, with 8 bases between. This CDR3 is built from 14 residues. The CDR3 sequence: CASSYSMEYTEAFF. In DNA form, the CDR3 reads TGTGCCAGCAGTTACTCGATGGAGTACACTGAAGCTTTCTTT.

In this sample, this clone turned up once. The chain uses TRBV2 and TRBJ2-4, with D perhaps matching TRBD1 or TRBD2 (5 bases each). CDR3 length: 15 residues. Germline V CDR1 and CDR2: SNHLY, FYNNEI. V lost 5 bases to trimming and J lost 3 bases, with 14 bases between them. The CDR3 protein is CASSFSGTNKNIQYF. The CDR3 DNA reads TGTGCCAGCAGTTTCTCCGGGACGAACAAAAACATTCAGTACTTC.

Only one count was recorded for this clone. This chain links TRBV6-1 with TRBJ1-2; 7 bases agree with TRBD1. Germline CDR1 is MNHNS and CDR2 is SASEGT. The CDR3 is made up of 13 amino acids. The V and J ends lost 6 bases and 2 bases, in that order; junction bases with no gene match: 3. The DNA of the CDR3 is TGTGCCAGCAGCTTGACAGGGAACTATGGCTACACCTTC. As protein: CASSLTGNYGYTF.

This chain connects TRBV7-8 to TRBJ2-5; D may be TRBD1 (5 bases). The CDR3 contains 12 residues. V lost 5 bases to trimming and J lost 7 bases, with 11 bases between them. CDR1 and CDR2 (germline): SGHVS, FQNEAQ. CDR3 in amino acids: CASSPDSSTQYF. Written as DNA, the CDR3 is TGTGCCAGCAGCCCTGACAGTTCGACCCAGTACTTC. Full variable domain (remainder filled in from reference TRBV7-8 and TRBJ2-5): GAGVSQSPRYKVAKRGQDVALRCDPISGHVSLFWYQQALGQGPEFLTYFQNEAQLDKSGLPSDRFFAERPEGSVSTLKIQRTQQEDSAVYLCASSPDSSTQYFGPGTRLLVL.

This clone was recorded only once. This sequence joins TRBV2 and TRBJ1-5; D is uncertain. The germline V and J ends were trimmed by 4 bases and 6 bases, with 10 bases remaining between them. CDR1 SNHLY and CDR2 FYNNEI come from the germline V gene. CDR3 size: 13 residues. CDR3 amino acids: CASSGLISQPQHF. Here the CDR3 DNA reads TGTGCCAGCAGTGGACTCATATCTCAGCCCCAGCATTTT.

V usage is TRBV9 and J usage is TRBJ1-4; a possible D gene is TRBD1 (5 bases). CDR1 is SGDLS and CDR2 is YYNGEE in the germline V gene. With 0 bases removed from V and 8 bases from J, the gap between germline ends came to 17 bases. CDR3 length: 16 residues. The CDR3 spells CASSVGQWGRGEKLFF. CDR3 sequence (DNA): TGTGCCAGCAGCGTAGGTCAATGGGGCCGAGGAGAAAAACTGTTTTTT. Full variable domain (missing parts from reference TRBV9 and TRBJ1-4): DSGVTQTPKHLITATGQRVTLRCSPRSGDLSVYWYQQSLDQGLQFLIQYYNGEERAKGNILERFSAQQFPDLHSELNLSSLELGDSALYFCASSVGQWGRGEKLFFGSGTQLSVL.

CDR3 DNA sequence: TGTGCCAGCAGACCCCCCCTTGGCGGTCAGAACACCGGGGAGCTGTTTTTT. Protein: CASRPPLGGQNTGELFF. This chain links TRBV7-6 with TRBJ2-2, with unresolved D. The CDR3 spans 17 residues. CDR1 and CDR2 (germline): SGHVS, FNYEAQ. The ends were cut back, 6 bases at V and 1 base at J, with 18 bases in the middle.

This sequence joins TRBV6-6 and TRBJ1-1; D gene ambiguous. The CDR3 has 15 amino acids. Germline loops: CDR1 MNHNY, CDR2 SVGAGI (reference sequence). The V gene lost 4 bases and the J gene lost 7 bases, with 19 bases spanning the gap. CDR3 region: CASSSNREKVGEAFF. The CDR3, as DNA: TGTGCCAGCAGTTCGAACCGAGAGAAGGTTGGTGAAGCTTTCTTT.

The chain links TRBV7-3 to TRBJ2-1; D possibly matches TRBD1 or TRBD2 (6 bases each). The germline V and J ends were trimmed by 1 base and 7 bases, with 17 bases remaining between them. In germline, CDR1 is SGHTA, CDR2 FQGTGA. There are 16 residues in the CDR3. The CDR3 region is CASSLKGGRGGNEQFF. CDR3 nucleotide sequence: TGTGCCAGCAGCTTAAAGGGTGGCAGGGGAGGAAATGAGCAGTTCTTC. Combining the CDR3 with reference TRBV7-3 and TRBJ2-1 gives the whole variable domain GAGVSQTPSNKVTEKGKYVELRCDPISGHTALYWYRQSLGQGPEFLIYFQGTGAADDSGLPNDRFFAVRPEGSVSTLKIQRTERGDSAVYLCASSLKGGRGGNEQFFGPGTRLTVL.

This sequence joins TRBV19 and TRBJ2-3; TRBD1 is a possible D gene (5 bases). The CDR3 is 15 amino acids. V was cut by 5 bases and J by 6 bases, with 18 bases left in between. Looked up from germline, CDR1 is LNHDA and CDR2 is SQIVND (reference sequence). This chain's CDR3 is CASSPYIVGRDTQYF. The CDR3 DNA is TGTGCCAGTAGTCCATACATAGTGGGGCGGGATACGCAGTATTTT.

The rearrangement links TRBV6-5 to TRBJ2-7, with D possibly matching TRBD2 (6 bases). The CDR3 runs 15 residues. The germline V gene has CDR1 MNHEY and CDR2 SVGAGI. The V gene lost 6 bases and the J gene lost 2 bases, with 17 bases spanning the gap. CDR3: CASSPSGLSPYEQYF. As DNA, the CDR3 is TGTGCCAGCAGCCCGAGCGGGCTCTCTCCCTACGAGCAGTACTTC.

The chain links TRBV11-2 to TRBJ1-1; unclear D gene. The CDR3 has 13 amino acids. Germline CDR1 SGHAT, CDR2 FQNNGV. V shed 0 bases and J shed 1 base, with 3 bases lying between them. CDR3 sequence reads: CASSLEGNTEAFF. In DNA form, the CDR3 reads TGTGCCAGCAGCTTAGAAGGGAACACTGAAGCTTTCTTT.

Only one count was recorded for this clone. This sequence joins TRBV19 and TRBJ1-2, with unresolved D. Germline V gene lookup returns CDR1 LNHDA and CDR2 SQIVND (reference sequence). V lost 6 bases and J 9 bases, leaving 17 bases between the germline ends. The CDR3 covers 13 residues. CDR3 DNA: TGTGCCAGTAGCGAAGGATTCGGCGGTAGCTACACCTTC. This sequence encodes CASSEGFGGSYTF.

This clone has just one count. The J gene is TRBJ1-1, the V gene TRBV5-6; no firm D call. V was clipped by 6 bases and J by 0 bases, with 12 bases between them. The CDR3 loop spans 14 amino acids. CDR1 is SGHDT and CDR2 is YYEEEE in the germline V gene. The CDR3 loop is CASTPLRMNTEAFF. The DNA for the CDR3 is TGTGCCAGCACCCCCTTACGGATGAACACTGAAGCTTTCTTT.

The gene calls are TRBV7-9 and TRBJ1-1; tentatively, D is TRBD1 (5 bases). V was clipped by 6 bases and J by 1 base, with 12 bases between them. The CDR3 extends over 14 amino acids. Germline V lookup: CDR1 SEHNR, CDR2 FQNEAQ (reference sequence). In nucleotides, the CDR3 is TGTGCCAGCAGATACCCTGGGGGGAACACTGAAGCTTTCTTT. Amino acid sequence: CASRYPGGNTEAFF.

The chain employs TRBV12-5 and TRBJ1-3; D may be TRBD1 (5 bases). Germline lookup yields CDR1 LGHNT and CDR2 FRNRAP. This CDR3 has 18 residues. Trimming left V 2 bases short and J 9 bases short, with 26 bases between. The CDR3 bases are TGTGCTAGTGGTTTGACACTACAGGAAGCCGGGGGGTCAGGCACCATATATTTT. Amino acid sequence: CASGLTLQEAGGSGTIYF.

The chain combines TRBV18 with TRBJ2-3; D is ambiguous. CDR3 length: 13 amino acids. V was trimmed by 5 bases and J by 0 bases, leaving 6 bases between them. Germline values: CDR1 KGHSH, CDR2 LQKENI. CDR3 in amino acids: CASSTTSTDTQYF. Written as DNA, the CDR3 is TGTGCCAGCTCAACGACTAGCACAGATACGCAGTATTTT.

The CDR3: CASSPGLDTEAFF. The DNA for the CDR3 is TGTGCCAGCTCACCAGGCCTGGACACTGAAGCTTTCTTT. This rearrangement joins TRBV18 to TRBJ1-1; D gene unclear. The CDR3 loop spans 13 amino acids. The V gene's germline CDR1 is KGHSH and CDR2 LQKENI. V dropped 2 bases and J dropped 3 bases, with 7 bases sitting between them.